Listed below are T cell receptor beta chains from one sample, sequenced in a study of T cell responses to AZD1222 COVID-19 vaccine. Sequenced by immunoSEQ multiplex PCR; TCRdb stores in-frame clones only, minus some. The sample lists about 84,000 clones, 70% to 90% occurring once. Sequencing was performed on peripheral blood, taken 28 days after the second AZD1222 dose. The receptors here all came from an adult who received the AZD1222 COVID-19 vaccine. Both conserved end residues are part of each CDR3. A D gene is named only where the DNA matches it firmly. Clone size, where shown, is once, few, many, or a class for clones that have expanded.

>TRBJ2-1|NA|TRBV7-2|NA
TGTGCCAGCAGCTTAGGAGTGGTAATGTCCAATGAGCAGTTCTTC
CASSLGVVMSNEQFF
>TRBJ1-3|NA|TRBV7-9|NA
TGTGCCAGCAGCTTAGTTAGGGCTGGAAACACCATATATTTT
CASSLVRAGNTIYF
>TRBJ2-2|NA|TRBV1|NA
TGCACCAGCAGCCAAGACCGTGGGAGGGCCGCCACCGGGGAGCTGTTTTTT
CTSSQDRGRAATGELFF
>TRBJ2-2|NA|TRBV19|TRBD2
TGTGCCAGTAGGGACAGGACTAGCGGGATCACCGGGGAGCTGTTTTTT
CASRDRTSGITGELFF
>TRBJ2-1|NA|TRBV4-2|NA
TGTGCCAGCAGCCCAGAAGGGACCCGGGCGGGAAATGAGCAGTTCTTC
CASSPEGTRAGNEQFF
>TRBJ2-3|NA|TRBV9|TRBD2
TGTGCCAGCAGCTCCAGGACTAGCGGCACAGATACGCAGTATTTT
CASSSRTSGTDTQYF
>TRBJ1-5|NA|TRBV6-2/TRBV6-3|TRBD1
TGTGCCAGCAGTTACTCCCGGACAGGATCTAGCAATCAGCCCCAGCATTTT
CASSYSRTGSSNQPQHF
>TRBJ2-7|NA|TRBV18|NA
TGTGCCAGCTCACCTTACCGGGGGGCGGACGAGCAGTACTTC
CASSPYRGADEQYF
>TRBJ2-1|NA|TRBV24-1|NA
TGTGCCACCAGTGATTTATGGGAGGATGAGCAGTTCTTC
CATSDLWEDEQFF
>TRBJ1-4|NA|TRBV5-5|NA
TGTGCCAGCAGCTGGGGGGTTTATGAAAAACTGTTTTTT
CASSWGVYEKLFF
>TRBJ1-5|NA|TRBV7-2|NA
TGTGCCAGCAGCTTAGCATGGGATCAGCCCCAGCATTTT
CASSLAWDQPQHF
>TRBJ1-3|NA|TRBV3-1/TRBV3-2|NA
TGTGCCAGCAGCCAGCCCACAGCTTCTGGAAACACCATATATTTT
CASSQPTASGNTIYF
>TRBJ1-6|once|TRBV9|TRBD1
TGTGCCAGCAGCGTAGGACAGGGACCCAGCTCCTATAATTCACCCCTCCACTTT
CASSVGQGPSSYNSPLHF
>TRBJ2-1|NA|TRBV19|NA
TGTGCCAGTAGTAGAGGACAGTCTCAGGGGCTGGGTGAGCAGTTCTTC
CASSRGQSQGLGEQFF
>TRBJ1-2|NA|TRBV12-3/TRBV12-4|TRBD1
TGTGCCAGTACCCCGGGACAGATCTATGGCTACACCTTC
CASTPGQIYGYTF
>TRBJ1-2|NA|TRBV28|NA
TGTGCCACCCTCCTTGGGGGGCTGAACTATGGCTACACCTTC
CATLLGGLNYGYTF
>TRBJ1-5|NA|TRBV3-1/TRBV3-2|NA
TGTGCCAGCAGCCAGAGGGGTGTTACGTTGCAGCCCCAGCATTTT
CASSQRGVTLQPQHF